Each of the 2 T cell receptor beta chains below was sequenced from the same sample in a study of Ad26.COV2.S vaccination and SARS-CoV-2 variants. TCRdb keeps only in-frame clones here, not all; method: immunoSEQ multiplex PCR. Of over 450,000 clones detected, 80% to 90% appear once; the ten largest clones hold 1.5% to 2%. As to treatment: some 20 received Ad26.COV2.S at low or high dose, single or two shots; about 5 received placebo; per-sample allocation not given. Sampling was performed 63 days after the first vaccine or placebo injection. This material consisted of peripheral blood, taken in a trial of Ad26.COV2.S vaccine versus placebo. These receptor sequences come from a person aged 18-65 years who received the Ad26.COV2.S COVID-19 vaccine or a placebo.

This sequence joins TRBV6-5 and TRBJ1-1, with 7 bases fitting TRBD1. The V gene's germline CDR1 is MNHEY and CDR2 SVGAGI. Unmatched junction bases numbered 2, after V lost 0 bases and J lost 1 base. The CDR3 has 15 amino acids. The CDR3, as DNA: TGTGCCAGCAGTTACTCCAACAGGGGGAACACTGAAGCTTTCTTT. The encoded protein is CASSYSNRGNTEAFF.

This rearrangement joins TRBV9 to TRBJ1-2; D is perhaps TRBD1 (6 bases). The CDR3 contains 12 residues. CDR1 and CDR2 (germline): SGDLS, YYNGEE. The germline V and J ends were trimmed by 3 bases and 6 bases, with 9 bases remaining between them. The CDR3 region has the DNA TGTGCCAGCAGCGCTCACAGGGATGGCTACACCTTC. Residues: CASSAHRDGYTF.